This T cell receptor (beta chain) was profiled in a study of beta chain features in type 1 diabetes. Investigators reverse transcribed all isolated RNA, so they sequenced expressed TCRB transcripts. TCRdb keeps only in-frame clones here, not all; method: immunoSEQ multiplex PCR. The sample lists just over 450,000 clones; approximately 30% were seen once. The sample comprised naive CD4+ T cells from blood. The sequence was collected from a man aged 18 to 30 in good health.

The chain's CDR3 is CASSLSLAEEYNEQFF. DNA for the CDR3: TGTGCCAGCAGCTTATCACTAGCGGAAGAGTACAATGAGCAGTTCTTC. V usage is TRBV7-9 and J usage is TRBJ2-1; 8 bases fit TRBD2. J was trimmed by 4 bases and V by 2 bases; bases with no gene match: 7. The CDR3 extends over 16 amino acids. Germline V gives CDR1 SEHNR, CDR2 FQNEAQ (reference sequence).